A single sample is the source of the 17 T cell receptor beta chains below, sequenced in a study of type 1 and type 2 diabetes patients. PCR was run on genomic DNA. Amplification of the beta chain CDR3 used 30 forward and 13 reverse multiplex primers. TCRdb independently ran MiXCR on the multiplex PCR reads; one entry per CDR3 protein. The sample consists of about 290,000 distinct CDR3 sequences, roughly 48% of them appearing once. The sequenced sample consisted of peripheral blood mononuclear cells (PBMCs). Every receptor here comes from a man between 18 and 29 years old with type 2 diabetes.

The V and J genes are TRBV12-3 or TRBV12-4 and TRBJ2-7; D is unresolved. The closer fit of TRBJ2-1 to the DNA end suggests the J call may be wrong. The CDR3 is 17 amino acids. CDR3 DNA: TGTGCCAGCAGCCAGGAACTCACTGGCGGAGACGGCAATGAGCAGTTCTTC. This translates into CASSQELTGGDGNEQFF.

This clonotype was seen only a few times. The CDR3 loop reads CASRPLAGADDEQFF. CDR3 DNA sequence: TGTGCCAGCAGGCCTCTAGCGGGAGCAGACGATGAGCAGTTCTTC. The chain employs TRBV27 and TRBJ2-1; 10 bases align to TRBD2. Per the germline V gene, CDR1 is MNHEY and CDR2 is SMNVEV (reference sequence). V dropped 6 bases and J dropped 8; count of bases not matched to a gene: 10. The CDR3 runs to 15 residues.

This clonotype was detected a few times. The chain carries TRBV20-1 and TRBJ2-7; TRBD1 might be the D (5 bases). The CDR3 extends over 13 amino acids. Trimming removed 5 bases at V and 0 bases at J, with 11 bases between. The V gene's germline CDR1 is DFQATT and CDR2 SNEGSKA (reference sequence). The CDR3 region has the DNA TGCAGTGCTCTCCAGGGAAACTCCTACGAGCAGTACTTC. This encodes CSALQGNSYEQYF.

Details on this clonotype: A read error may explain this, as a much larger clone is one base away. CDR3: CASSGAGDNRCTF. Written as DNA, the CDR3 is TGCGCCAGCAGTGGGGCAGGGGATAATCGCTGCACCTTC. The chain recombines TRBV10-2 with TRBJ1-2, with a possible D match to TRBD1 (6 bases). The germline CDR1 and CDR2 sequences are WSHSY and SAAADI. This CDR3 is built from 13 residues. V was cut by 4 bases and J by 13 bases, with 19 bases left in between.

The chain employs TRBV20-1 and TRBJ2-7; D is perhaps TRBD1 or TRBD2 (6 bases each). The germline V gene has CDR1 DFQATT and CDR2 SNEGSKA (reference sequence). CDR3 length: 15 amino acids. The V gene lost 4 bases and the J gene lost 5 bases, with 21 bases spanning the gap. This chain's CDR3 is CSAKGRPGALNEQYF. For the CDR3, the DNA is TGCAGTGCTAAGGGCCGACCGGGGGCGTTAAACGAGCAGTACTTC.

This clonotype was recorded once. The chain employs TRBV2 and TRBJ1-2; D gene uncertain. V was clipped by 6 bases and J by 4 bases, with 15 bases between them. Looked up from germline, CDR1 is SNHLY and CDR2 is FYNNEI. The CDR3 consists of 14 residues. The CDR3 DNA is TGTGCCAGCAGCCAAGCGGGCAGCTCCTATGGCTACACCTTC. This codes for CASSQAGSSYGYTF.

The chain uses TRBV10-1 and TRBJ2-7; 10 nucleotides agree with TRBD2. The CDR3 runs 16 residues. Unmatched junction bases numbered 6, after V lost 1 base and J lost 3 bases. The V gene's germline CDR1 is WNHNN and CDR2 SYGVQD (reference sequence). Here the CDR3 DNA reads TGCGCCAGCAGTGAGTGGTCTAGCGGGAGACTCTACGAGCAGTACTTC. Its translation is CASSEWSSGRLYEQYF.

This clonotype was recorded at least ten times. This chain links TRBV2 with TRBJ2-6; no firm D call. V lost 1 base and J lost 0, with 7 bases in between. Germline CDR1 and CDR2: SNHLY and FYNNEI. The CDR3 runs to 16 residues. The CDR3 protein is CASSEEHVSGANVLTF. The CDR3 DNA follows: TGTGCCAGCAGTGAAGAGCACGTCTCTGGGGCCAACGTCCTGACTTTC.

This sequence joins TRBV5-1 and TRBJ2-7, with 7 nucleotides matching TRBD2. Germline lookup yields CDR1 SGHRS and CDR2 YFSETQ. The CDR3 sequence is 15 residues long. V was pared by 0 bases and J by 2 bases, with 5 bases of the junction left unmatched. The CDR3 sequence: CASSLESGNPYEQYF. CDR3 DNA sequence: TGCGCCAGCAGCTTGGAGAGCGGGAATCCCTACGAGCAGTACTTC.

This sequence joins TRBV10-2 and TRBJ2-3; D is unclear. V dropped 7 bases and J dropped 1 base, with 9 bases sitting between them. The germline gives CDR1 WSHSY, CDR2 SAAADI. The CDR3 totals 13 residues. DNA for the CDR3: TGCGCCAGCAACCTGCCGGGCACAGATACGCAGTATTTT. It specifies CASNLPGTDTQYF.

Details on this clonotype: It may be a read error: a sequence one base away is much more abundant. The J gene is TRBJ2-5, the V gene TRBV2; D is possibly TRBD2 (6 bases). The CDR3 covers 15 residues. Germline V gives CDR1 SNHLY, CDR2 FYNNEI. CDR3 nucleotide sequence: TGTGCCAGCAGTGCTCCCGGGACGTCGGGGGAGATCCAGTACTTC. This codes for CASSAPGTSGEIQYF.

The chain carries TRBV7-6 and TRBJ2-1; 7 nucleotides line up with TRBD1. Germline CDR1 and CDR2: SGHVS and FNYEAQ. CDR3 length: 14 amino acids. V shed 5 bases, J shed 3 bases, and the junction held 4 bases outside the gene matches. CDR3 DNA sequence: TGTGCCAGCAGCCTAGGACAGGACTACAATGAGCAGTTCTTC. Translation gives CASSLGQDYNEQFF.

The count of this clonotype is one. V usage is TRBV12-3 or TRBV12-4 and J usage is TRBJ2-6; D not resolved. With 3 bases removed from V and 0 bases from J, the gap between germline ends came to 6 bases. The CDR3 is made up of 15 amino acids. The CDR3 DNA is TGTGCCAGCAGTTTTATTGACTCTGGGGCCAACGTCCTGACTTTC. It specifies CASSFIDSGANVLTF.

This clonotype was picked up a small number of times. The chain is built from TRBV6-5 and TRBJ2-5, with TRBD1 as a possible D gene (5 bases). Germline V CDR1 and CDR2: MNHEY, SVGAGI. This CDR3 spans 13 amino acids. The germline V and J ends were trimmed by 5 bases and 4 bases, with 11 bases remaining between them. This chain's CDR3 is CASSRRALETQYF. CDR3 bases: TGTGCCAGCAGTCGCAGGGCCCTAGAGACCCAGTACTTC.

This clonotype came up a few times. This sequence joins TRBV7-3 and TRBJ2-5; 7 positions agree with TRBD2. The V gene's germline CDR1 is SGHTA and CDR2 FQGTGA. The V segment lost 2 bases and the J segment 3 bases; nucleotides outside the gene matches: 12. The CDR3 has 17 residues. In DNA, the CDR3 is TGTGCCAGCAGCTTATCAGCGGGACGGACCCCCGAAGAGACCCAGTACTTC. It translates to CASSLSAGRTPEETQYF.

The chain carries TRBV19 and TRBJ1-5; D call uncertain. Germline V gene lookup returns CDR1 LNHDA and CDR2 SQIVND (reference sequence). This CDR3 has 15 residues. The V and J ends lost 4 bases and 1 base respectively, with 11 bases between them. CDR3 DNA: TGTGCCAGTAGTAACCGGGAATCAAGCAATCAGCCCCAGCATTTT. Protein sequence: CASSNRESSNQPQHF.

This chain uses TRBV19 with TRBJ2-7; 8 bases map to TRBD1. The CDR3 has 13 amino acids. V lost 4 bases, J lost 7 bases, and 6 bases stayed unmatched. Germline-derived CDR1 and CDR2 are LNHDA and SQIVND (reference sequence). CDR3 amino acids: CASSNRQGWEQYF. CDR3 nucleotides: TGTGCCAGTAGTAACCGACAGGGGTGGGAGCAGTACTTC.